This T cell receptor beta chain originates from a study of T cell responses to AZD1222 COVID-19 vaccine. The V gene lost 2 bases and the J gene lost 3 bases, with 12 bases spanning the gap. The CDR3 extends over 15 amino acids. CDR1 and CDR2 (germline): KGHSH, LQKENI. Here immunoSEQ multiplex PCR was the method, and the copy in TCRdb shows in-frame clones only, minus some. The table lists under 200,000 clones, roughly 90% of them singletons. The J gene is TRBJ2-3, the V gene TRBV18; D is unclear. This receptor was taken from an adult who received the AZD1222 COVID-19 vaccine. The specimen comprised peripheral blood, sampled 28 days after the second AZD1222 dose. The DNA for the CDR3 is TGTGCCAGCTCACCATCCTCAGAACATACAGATACGCAGTATTTT. It encodes CASSPSSEHTDTQYF. Based on the CDR3 plus reference TRBV18 and TRBJ2-3, the full variable domain is NAGVMQNPRHLVRRRGQEARLRCSPMKGHSHVYWYRQLPEEGLKFMVYLQKENIIDESGMPKERFSAEFPKEGPSILRIQQVVRGDSAAYFCASSPSSEHTDTQYFGPGTRLTVL.